Described below is a single T cell receptor (beta chain) sequence and its context. Its antigen is still unknown. Time point denoted: newly diagnosed GD, antithyroid drugs for less than 3 months. Generation of the TCR library employed RNA extracted from PBMCs. The CDR3 length is 14 residues. V was pared by 2 bases and J by 4 bases, with 1 base of the junction left unmatched. Per the germline V gene, CDR1 is MNHEY and CDR2 is SVGAGI. This record belongs to a study of regulatory T cells in long-lasting Graves disease. In building TCR beta libraries, iRepertoire HTBI primers were used together with Arm-PCR of CDR3 regions. Via MiXCR, TCRdb re-called the multiplex PCR reads, giving one row per CDR3 protein. This table holds approximately 540,000 distinct CDR3 sequences, 9.5% to 15% found once. The study's findings and limits: Persistent patients shared some 2,500 public clonotypes among themselves. Newly diagnosed patients shared fewer, at roughly 900.

These data were likewise used in another study, on T cells in Graves' hyperthyroidism and ophthalmopathy. According to that study: The hyperthyroidism was newly diagnosed and had lasted under 2 months; the patients were aged 18 to 65. Thyroid ultrasound, orbital computed tomography, clinical symptoms, and serum thyroxine and TRAb underpinned diagnoses.

The chain uses TRBV6-5 and TRBJ2-7; 11 nucleotides line up with TRBD2. This clonotype was sampled from a woman in her thirties with Graves disease. The sample was peripheral blood mononuclear cells (PBMCs), taken at new diagnosis, from a patient treated with antithyroid drugs. The CDR3 sequence is CASSYTSGSYEQYF. In nucleotides, the CDR3 is TGTGCCAGCAGTTACACTAGCGGGAGTTACGAGCAGTACTTC.